This T cell receptor (beta chain) stems from a study of cytomegalovirus exposure and HLA in healthy donors. Study results and caveats: Among TCR beta chains of equal frequency, HLA-associated ones were more clonally expanded in a later analysis.

It was with 60 Vbeta and 13 Jbeta primers that the PCR ran. Measured with immunoSEQ multiplex PCR; TCRdb has only the in-frame clones, and not every one. In the table there are fewer than 130,000 clones, over 60% of which are singletons. The CDR3 spans 14 residues. Germline assignment: CDR1 KGHSH and CDR2 LQKENI. V lost 1 base and J lost 7, with 11 bases in between. Notes on this clone: The antigen is unknown.

The V call is TRBV18, the J call TRBJ2-1; D perhaps matches TRBD1 (6 bases). This receptor was taken from a woman aged 55-70 years in good health and CMV-seropositive. Sequenced input: PBMCs. For the CDR3, the DNA is TGTGCCAGCTCACCACTACAGGGTGGAAATGAGCAGTTCTTC. Protein: CASSPLQGGNEQFF.